This T cell receptor (beta chain) was found in a study of patients and donors after allogeneic stem cell transplantation. This clonotype was counted only a few times. V shed 3 bases and J shed 1 base, with 12 bases lying between them. CDR1 is KGHSH, CDR2 LQKENI, per germline. This CDR3 spans 15 amino acids. TCRdb processed the RT-PCR reads anew with MiXCR; each CDR3 protein has one entry. This table has over 30,000 distinct CDR3 sequences, around 40% appearing once. V gene TRBV18 combines with J gene TRBJ2-5, with D uncertain. The material sequenced was blood, either unsorted or a sorted T cell fraction (not recorded which). This TCR was recovered from a human donor who was either an allogeneic HSCT recipient or a stem cell or donor lymphocyte infusion donor (not recorded which). It is not recorded whose cells these are; they may come from a transplant donor. The CDR3 loop is CASSPLQVRQETQYF. The CDR3 DNA follows: TGTGCCAGCTCACCTCTTCAGGTTCGCCAAGAGACCCAGTACTTC.